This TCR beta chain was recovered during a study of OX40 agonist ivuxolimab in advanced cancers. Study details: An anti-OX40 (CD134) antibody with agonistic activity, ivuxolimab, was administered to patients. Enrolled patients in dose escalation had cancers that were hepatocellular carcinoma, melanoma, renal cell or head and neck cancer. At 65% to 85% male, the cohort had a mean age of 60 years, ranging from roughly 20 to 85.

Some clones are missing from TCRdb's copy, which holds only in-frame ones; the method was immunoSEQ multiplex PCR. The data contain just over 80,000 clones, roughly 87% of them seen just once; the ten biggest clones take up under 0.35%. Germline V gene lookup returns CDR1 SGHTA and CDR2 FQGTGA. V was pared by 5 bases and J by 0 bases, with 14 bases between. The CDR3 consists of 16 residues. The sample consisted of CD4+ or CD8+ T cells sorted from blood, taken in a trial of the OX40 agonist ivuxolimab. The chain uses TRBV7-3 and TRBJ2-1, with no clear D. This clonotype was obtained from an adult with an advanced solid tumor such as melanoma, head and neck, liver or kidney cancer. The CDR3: CASSTRADGSYNEQFF. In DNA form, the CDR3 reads TGTGCCAGCAGCACCCGTGCGGATGGCTCCTACAATGAGCAGTTCTTC.